The 25 T cell receptor beta chains listed next were all sequenced from one sample in a study of cytomegalovirus exposure and HLA in healthy donors. The PCR ran on 60 Vbeta and 13 Jbeta primers. Clones were read by immunoSEQ multiplex PCR, and TCRdb kept only the in-frame ones, dropping some. This repertoire shows 100,000 to 150,000 clones, 70% to 80% found once; its top ten account for 15% to 20%. The sequenced sample was PBMCs. These receptors all come from a man between 45 and 60 years old in good health and CMV-seropositive.

V gene TRBV6-5 combines with J gene TRBJ1-5, with 8 positions matching TRBD1. The CDR3 sequence is 15 residues long. Germline CDR1 MNHEY, CDR2 SVGAGI. Trimming took 6 bases from V and 5 from J; bases not matched to a gene: 9. CDR3 nucleotides: TGTGCCAGCAGCAGGACAGGGAATAGTGATCAGCCCCAGCATTTT. Translated, it gives CASSRTGNSDQPQHF.

This chain uses TRBV7-8 with TRBJ2-3, with D possibly matching TRBD1 (5 bases). Trimming shortened V by 4 bases and J by 4 bases, and 15 bases separated the two germline ends. The CDR3 consists of 15 residues. Germline loops: CDR1 SGHVS, CDR2 FQNEAQ. CDR3 coding DNA: TGTGCCAGCAGCTCCGACAGATGGTTGGCAGATACGCAGTATTTT. This sequence encodes CASSSDRWLADTQYF. The complete variable domain, with remaining parts taken from reference TRBV7-8 and TRBJ2-3, reads GAGVSQSPRYKVAKRGQDVALRCDPISGHVSLFWYQQALGQGPEFLTYFQNEAQLDKSGLPSDRFFAERPEGSVSTLKIQRTQQEDSAVYLCASSSDRWLADTQYFGPGTRLTVL.

The gene calls are TRBV15 and TRBJ2-1; 8 bases are shared with TRBD1. This CDR3 comprises 15 residues. The V gene's germline CDR1 is LNHNV and CDR2 YYDKDF (reference sequence). J gave up 6 bases and V 3 bases, and 7 bases lay outside the gene matches. The CDR3: CATSSPQTGVNEQFF. The DNA for the CDR3 is TGTGCCACCAGCAGCCCCCAGACAGGGGTCAATGAGCAGTTCTTC.

This chain uses TRBV7-2 with TRBJ1-1; D not resolved. The CDR3 loop spans 16 amino acids. Germline V gene data show CDR1 as SGHTA and CDR2 as FQGNSA. V was cut by 0 bases and J by 1 base, with 12 bases left in between. CDR3 sequence (DNA): TGTGCCAGCAGCTTAGCTGGTACCTACCGGAACACTGAAGCTTTCTTT. Encoded protein: CASSLAGTYRNTEAFF.

This clone occurred once. The CDR3 nucleotides read TGCGCCAGCAGTCGACAGGGCTCCTACGAGCAGTACTTC. The encoded protein is CASSRQGSYEQYF. The chain couples TRBV10-1 to TRBJ2-7; 7 bases map to TRBD1. Trimming removed 5 bases from V and 0 bases from J; junction bases left unmatched: 1. The CDR3 covers 13 residues. Looked up from germline, CDR1 is WNHNN and CDR2 is SYGVQD (reference sequence).

With regard to this clone: A junction boundary mismatches the germline segment, possibly from a read error. This same CDR3 is encoded by further DNA sequences in the sample. The rearrangement uses TRBV5-1 and TRBJ2-7; D is possibly TRBD2 (6 bases). CDR3 length: 15 residues. In germline, CDR1 is SGHRS, CDR2 YFSETQ. CDR3 nucleotide sequence: TGCGCCAGCAGCCCGGTCGGAGGGGACGCCTACGAGCAGTACTTT. This translates into CASSPVGGDAYEQYF.

The rearrangement joins TRBV28 to TRBJ1-3; 7 bases agree with TRBD1. The CDR3 totals 17 residues. The V gene's germline CDR1 is MDHEN and CDR2 SYDVKM. V shed 2 bases and J 0 bases; nucleotides not matched to a gene: 7. CDR3 nucleotide sequence: TGTGCCAGCAGTTTACTTGGGACAGCGCGCTCTGGAAACACCATATATTTT. This translates into CASSLLGTARSGNTIYF. The whole variable domain, remainder taken from reference TRBV28 and TRBJ1-3, is DVKVTQSSRYLVKRTGEKVFLECVQDMDHENMFWYRQDPGLGLRLIYFSYDVKMKEKGDIPEGYSVSREKKERFSLILESASTNQTSMYLCASSLLGTARSGNTIYFGEGSWLTVV.

The chain has TRBV6-5 and TRBJ1-5; the match to TRBD1 covers 9 bases. Germline CDR1 MNHEY, CDR2 SVGAGI. The CDR3 runs 15 residues. Losses at the gene ends were 6 bases for V and 5 bases for J; bases not matched to a gene: 8. CDR3 bases: TGTGCCAGCAGCCGTAACCGGGACAGGGATCAGCCCCAGCATTTT. Amino acid sequence: CASSRNRDRDQPQHF.

This clone was seen only once. V gene TRBV2 combines with J gene TRBJ1-2; D not resolved. Germline CDR1 and CDR2: SNHLY and FYNNEI. Trimming removed 3 bases from V and 8 bases from J, with 13 bases in between. There are 13 residues in the CDR3. Here the CDR3 DNA reads TGTGCCAGCAGTGATTTGAGTTCGCGGGGCTACACCTTC. This translates into CASSDLSSRGYTF.

The chain carries TRBV27 and TRBJ1-5, with D tentatively TRBD1 (6 bases). CDR1 is MNHEY and CDR2 is SMNVEV in the germline V gene (reference sequence). CDR3 length: 15 amino acids. Trimming left V 2 bases short and J 2 bases short, with 10 bases between. This chain's CDR3 is CASSLIRGGNQPQHF. CDR3 DNA sequence: TGTGCCAGCAGTTTAATCAGGGGAGGCAATCAGCCCCAGCATTTT.

The rearrangement uses TRBV6-6 and TRBJ2-5; TRBD1 is a possible D gene (6 bases). The DNA end favors TRBJ2-7, so the J call may be wrong. The CDR3 length is 14 residues. CDR1 is MNHNY and CDR2 is SVGAGI in the germline V gene (reference sequence). The CDR3 here is CASSFQGPPYEQYF. The CDR3, as DNA: TGTGCCAGCAGTTTCCAGGGGCCTCCCTACGAGCAGTACTTC.

J is TRBJ2-1 and V is TRBV28; D perhaps matches TRBD2 (6 bases). CDR3 length: 17 amino acids. Germline assignment: CDR1 MDHEN and CDR2 SYDVKM. The V and J ends lost 5 bases and 1 base respectively, with 18 bases between them. DNA for the CDR3: TGTGCCAGCAGTCCTAGGGGATGGCGGGATTCCTACAATGAGCAGTTCTTC. This codes for CASSPRGWRDSYNEQFF. The full variable domain, in which reference TRBV28 and TRBJ2-1 provide the parts outside the CDR3, is DVKVTQSSRYLVKRTGEKVFLECVQDMDHENMFWYRQDPGLGLRLIYFSYDVKMKEKGDIPEGYSVSREKKERFSLILESASTNQTSMYLCASSPRGWRDSYNEQFFGPGTRLTVL.

V and J are TRBV29-1 and TRBJ2-3, with 9 bases lining up with TRBD1. The junction had 3 bases not matched to a gene; V was cut back by 5 bases and J by 0 bases. This CDR3 is built from 14 residues. CDR1 is SQVTM, CDR2 ANQGSEA, per germline. The CDR3 protein is CSVLTGGSTDTQYF. CDR3 coding DNA: TGCAGCGTTTTGACAGGGGGGAGCACAGATACGCAGTATTTT.

The chain is built from TRBV5-5 and TRBJ2-2; 8 bases are shared with TRBD1. The CDR3 consists of 15 residues. Germline V lookup: CDR1 SGHKS, CDR2 YYEKEE (reference sequence). The ends lost 4 bases at V and 7 bases at J; junction bases unmatched: 9. The CDR3 DNA reads as TGTGCCAGCAGCAAAGACAGGGGTTCTGGCGGGGAGCTGTTTTTT. Protein product: CASSKDRGSGGELFF.

The rearrangement joins TRBV27 to TRBJ2-1; 9 bases line up with TRBD2. Germline values: CDR1 MNHEY, CDR2 SMNVEV (reference sequence). CDR3 size: 15 residues. Losses at the gene ends were 5 bases for V and 6 bases for J; bases not matched to a gene: 8. For the CDR3, the DNA is TGTGCCAGCAGTACCTTCGCGGGAGGGGGCAATGAGCAGTTCTTC. Translating it yields CASSTFAGGGNEQFF.

The chain carries TRBV2 and TRBJ1-1, with 7 bases matching TRBD1. The germline gives CDR1 SNHLY, CDR2 FYNNEI. The V gene end was trimmed by 9 bases and the J gene end by 1 base; junction bases not matched to a gene: 2. This CDR3 has 12 residues. The CDR3, as DNA: TGTGCCAGGAACAGGGGGAACACTGAAGCTTTCTTT. It translates to CARNRGNTEAFF.

J is TRBJ2-7 and V is TRBV27; 7 bases map to TRBD2. Germline V gene lookup returns CDR1 MNHEY and CDR2 SMNVEV (reference sequence). J gave up 3 bases and V 9 bases, and 11 bases lay outside the gene matches. There are 14 residues in the CDR3. The CDR3 DNA is TGTGCCAGTGTTGGGCGGGAGAGCCTCTACGAGCAGTACTTC. This codes for CASVGRESLYEQYF.

This clone was picked up a small number of times. CDR3: CASSPLNQGDTEAFF. The CDR3 coding sequence is TGTGCCAGCAGTCCTTTAAATCAGGGGGACACTGAAGCTTTCTTT. The chain links TRBV27 to TRBJ1-1, with 7 bases matching TRBD1. Germline CDR1 and CDR2: MNHEY and SMNVEV (reference sequence). V lost 5 bases, J lost 3 bases, and 9 bases stayed unmatched. This CDR3 spans 15 amino acids.

In the case of this clone: A read error may account for a junction end that differs from germline. The chain recombines TRBV9 with TRBJ2-2; no clear D gene. Per germline, CDR1 SGDLS and CDR2 YYNGEE. CDR3 length: 13 residues. The CDR3 bases are TGTGCCAACAGCGTAGTTCTCACCGGGGAGCTGTTTTTT. Protein sequence: CANSVVLTGELFF. The full variable domain, with the rest looked up from reference TRBV9 and TRBJ2-2, is DSGVTQTPKHLITATGQRVTLRCSPRSGDLSVYWYQQSLDQGLQFLIQYYNGEERAKGNILERFSAQQFPDLHSELNLSSLELGDSALYFCANSVVLTGELFFGEGSRLTVL.

The V gene is TRBV18, the J gene TRBJ2-7; no reliable D call. The V gene's germline CDR1 is KGHSH and CDR2 LQKENI. The V and J ends lost 3 bases and 2 bases respectively, with 17 bases between them. This CDR3 region has 16 residues. CDR3 in amino acids: CASSPIRQKKAYEQYF. In DNA, the CDR3 is TGTGCCAGCTCACCTATAAGACAAAAAAAGGCCTACGAGCAGTACTTC. Full variable domain (rest looked up from reference TRBV18 and TRBJ2-7): NAGVMQNPRHLVRRRGQEARLRCSPMKGHSHVYWYRQLPEEGLKFMVYLQKENIIDESGMPKERFSAEFPKEGPSILRIQQVVRGDSAAYFCASSPIRQKKAYEQYFGPGTRLTVT.

V is TRBV9 and J is TRBJ2-1; 9 bases agree with TRBD2. The germline V gene encodes CDR1 SGDLS and CDR2 YYNGEE. The V segment lost 7 bases and the J segment 0 bases; nucleotides outside the gene matches: 5. The CDR3 consists of 15 residues. CDR3 bases: TGTGCCAGCGTAGCGGGGGTCACCTCCTACAATGAGCAGTTCTTC. Protein: CASVAGVTSYNEQFF.

V gene TRBV7-9 combines with J gene TRBJ1-5, with a possible D match to TRBD1 (5 bases). The CDR3 totals 13 residues. V was clipped by 5 bases and J by 4 bases, with 9 bases between them. Germline assignment: CDR1 SEHNR and CDR2 FQNEAQ (reference sequence). DNA for the CDR3: TGTGCCAGCAGCCCACCAGGGAATCAGCCCCAGCATTTT. Protein product: CASSPPGNQPQHF.

The chain employs TRBV5-1 and TRBJ1-5; TRBD1 matches at 8 bases. V gave up 0 bases and J gave up 7 bases; unmatched junction bases: 3. The length of the CDR3 is 14 residues. CDR1 and CDR2 from the germline V gene are SGHRS and YFSETQ. This CDR3 reads CASSLVQGGQPQHF. The CDR3 DNA follows: TGCGCCAGCAGCTTGGTACAGGGGGGCCAGCCCCAGCATTTT.

The V gene is TRBV11-3, the J gene TRBJ2-3, with a possible D match to TRBD1 (6 bases). This CDR3 has 15 amino acids. The ends were cut back, 5 bases at V and 2 bases at J, with 14 bases in the middle. Per the germline V gene, CDR1 is SGHNT and CDR2 is YENEEA. For the CDR3, the DNA is TGTGCCAGCAGCCCATGGCAGGGGCCCACAGATACGCAGTATTTT. It codes for CASSPWQGPTDTQYF.

This chain uses TRBV11-2 with TRBJ2-1; 9 nucleotides match TRBD1. There are 16 residues in the CDR3. Germline V gene lookup returns CDR1 SGHAT and CDR2 FQNNGV. Unmatched junction bases numbered 12, after V lost 5 bases and J lost 7 bases. CDR3 DNA sequence: TGTGCCAGCAGCCCATACAGGGGGCGCGAGGTGAATGAGCAGTTCTTC. It specifies CASSPYRGREVNEQFF.